This T cell receptor (beta chain) comes out of a study of T-cell memory formation after mild COVID-19. The overall study: Across donors, TCR clusters were largely donor specific. The study's findings and limits: The finding that pre-infection memory included some responding clones suggested that cross-reactive memory joined.

This clonotype showed up just a few times. Its antigen is undetermined. The CDR3 runs 13 residues. In germline, CDR1 is LNHDA, CDR2 SQIVND (reference sequence). V lost 6 bases to trimming and J lost 0 bases, with 9 bases between them. TCRdb reprocessed the 5' RACE reads with MiXCR, giving one entry per CDR3 protein. The repertoire holds roughly 110,000 distinct CDR3 sequences, with approximately 15% as singletons. V gene TRBV19 combines with J gene TRBJ2-7; D ambiguous. The TCR was taken from an adult woman who had mild COVID-19 (a few samples of this study predate the infection). Cell type and time point are not known. Sequenced material: PBMCs or a T cell subset sorted from them (not recorded which). The CDR3 DNA follows: TGTGCCAGTAGACTCTCTAGCTCCTACGAGCAGTACTTC. Translation gives CASRLSSSYEQYF. The full variable domain, in which reference TRBV19 and TRBJ2-7 provide the parts outside the CDR3, is DGGITQSPKYLFRKEGQNVTLSCEQNLNHDAMYWYRQDPGQGLRLIYYSQIVNDFQKGDIAEGYSVSREKKESFPLTVTSAQKNPTAFYLCASRLSSSYEQYFGPGTRLTVT.